The sequence of this TCR beta chain was determined in a study of T cells after posttransplantation cyclophosphamide. The table came from immunoSEQ multiplex PCR; TCRdb's copy has only in-frame clones and leaves some out. The sample includes around 16,000 clones, about four fifths of them seen just once. Methotrexate plus calcineurin inhibitor accompanied controls' myeloablative marrow transplants; sampling was 1 year later. Losses at the gene ends were 5 bases for V and 2 bases for J; bases not matched to a gene: 7. The CDR3 is 15 residues long. In germline, CDR1 is SGHRS, CDR2 YFSETQ. This TCR derives from a young adult male patient who received an allogeneic stem cell transplant from a related donor, was CMV-positive, and had no GVHD. Some of the T cells may derive from the graft donor. Material: PBMCs, obtained roughly 57 weeks after allogeneic stem cell transplant with calcineurin inhibitor and methotrexate. The V call is TRBV5-1, the J call TRBJ2-5; 9 bases match TRBD1. In DNA form, the CDR3 reads TGCGCCAGCAGGAGGACAGGGGCCTATCAAGAGACCCAGTACTTC. This sequence encodes CASRRTGAYQETQYF.